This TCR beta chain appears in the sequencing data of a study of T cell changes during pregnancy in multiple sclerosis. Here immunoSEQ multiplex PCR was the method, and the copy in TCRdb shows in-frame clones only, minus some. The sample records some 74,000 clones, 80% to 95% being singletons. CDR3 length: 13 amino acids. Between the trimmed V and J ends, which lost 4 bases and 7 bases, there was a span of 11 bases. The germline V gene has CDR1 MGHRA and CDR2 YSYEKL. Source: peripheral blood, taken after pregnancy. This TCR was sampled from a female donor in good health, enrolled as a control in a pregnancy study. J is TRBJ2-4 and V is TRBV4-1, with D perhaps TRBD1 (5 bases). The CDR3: CASSRISGNIQYF. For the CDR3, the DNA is TGCGCCAGCAGCCGCATTTCAGGGAACATTCAGTACTTC.